This TCR beta chain was identified in a study of blood T cell repertoires in COVID-19. As for the study in general: There were acute and convalescent COVID-19 samples, and they came from the United States, Italy and Spain. The analysed material was cDNA or gDNA that came from T cells, B-cell-depleted T cells, or PBMCs.

Under the authors' procedure: Estimates of nucleated cell counts were drawn from the amplification of reference gene primers. TCRdb's table, derived via immunoSEQ multiplex PCR, lists solely in-frame clones and lacks some. V, J and clone size were drawn from that table, and D and trimming were deduced from the DNA. This sample has more than 100,000 clones, with roughly 90% found just once. V was cut by 5 bases and J by 5 bases, with 7 bases left in between. CDR1 is MNHNY, CDR2 SVGAGI, per germline (reference sequence). The CDR3 runs 12 residues. This sequence joins TRBV6-6 and TRBJ1-5; a weak D match, TRBD1 (5 bases). The source of this sequence is a man aged 45-65 years with active or convalescent COVID-19. Sequenced sample: peripheral blood. The CDR3 reads CASSRQYQPQHF. As DNA, the CDR3 is TGTGCCAGCAGTAGACAGTATCAGCCCCAGCATTTT.